The 25 T cell receptor beta chains below all came from one sample that was sequenced in a study of cytomegalovirus exposure and HLA in healthy donors. PCR amplification relied on 60 Vbeta primers (plus 13 Jbeta primers). The assay was immunoSEQ multiplex PCR, and TCRdb's table has in-frame clones only and misses some. The sample holds about 130,000 clones; 78% are singletons and the top ten take approximately 10%. Specimen: PBMCs. Receptor source: a man in his thirties or forties in good health and CMV-seropositive.

The CDR3 DNA is TGTGCCAGCATCGTTGTAGCGGGTGACTGGGGGACGCAGTATTTT. Amino acids: CASIVVAGDWGTQYF. The chain employs TRBV7-2 and TRBJ2-3; 7 nucleotides match TRBD2. CDR3 length: 15 residues. Per the germline V gene, CDR1 is SGHTA and CDR2 is FQGNSA. Losses at the gene ends were 7 bases for V and 9 bases for J; bases not matched to a gene: 16.

This clone appeared a few times. The V and J genes are TRBV7-2 and TRBJ2-3; no definite D call. The V and J ends lost 2 bases and 8 bases respectively, with 20 bases between them. This CDR3 spans 16 amino acids. Germline V gene sequence: CDR1 SGHTA, CDR2 FQGNSA. The CDR3 sequence: CASSLSLGVSSRTQYF. In DNA, the CDR3 is TGTGCCAGCAGCTTATCGCTAGGAGTCAGCTCCCGTACGCAGTATTTT. The complete variable domain, with remaining parts taken from reference TRBV7-2 and TRBJ2-3, reads GAGVSQSPSNKVTEKGKDVELRCDPISGHTALYWYRQSLGQGLEFLIYFQGNSAPDKSGLPSDRFSAERTGGSVSTLTIQRTQQEDSAVYLCASSLSLGVSSRTQYFGPGTRLTVL.

V gene TRBV10-1 combines with J gene TRBJ2-2; D possibly corresponds to TRBD1 (6 bases). From germline, CDR1 is WNHNN and CDR2 SYGVQD (reference sequence). V was clipped by 6 bases and J by 2 bases, with 10 bases between them. The length of the CDR3 is 14 residues. The CDR3 loop is CASRKGHNTGELFF. CDR3 bases: TGCGCCAGCAGAAAGGGACATAACACCGGGGAGCTGTTTTTT.

The V and J genes are TRBV9 and TRBJ2-1, with TRBD2 matching over 7 bases. V was pared by 4 bases and J by 4 bases, with 5 bases of the junction left unmatched. CDR1 SGDLS and CDR2 YYNGEE come from the germline V gene. The CDR3 spans 14 residues. The DNA of the CDR3 is TGTGCCAGCAGCTCCGGGACTACTTACAATGAGCAGTTCTTC. Its protein product is CASSSGTTYNEQFF. The variable domain in full, completed from reference TRBV9 and TRBJ2-1, reads DSGVTQTPKHLITATGQRVTLRCSPRSGDLSVYWYQQSLDQGLQFLIQYYNGEERAKGNILERFSAQQFPDLHSELNLSSLELGDSALYFCASSSGTTYNEQFFGPGTRLTVL.

The chain recombines TRBV7-2 with TRBJ2-4; D is undetermined. Deletions cut 5 bases from V and 2 bases from J, with 4 bases between. CDR3 size: 12 residues. In germline, CDR1 is SGHTA, CDR2 FQGNSA. CDR3 in amino acids: CASSPTKNIQYF. The CDR3 DNA is TGTGCCAGCAGCCCCACCAAAAACATTCAGTACTTC.

The chain uses TRBV9 and TRBJ1-1, with D perhaps TRBD1 (6 bases). The CDR3 is made up of 14 amino acids. Trimming cost V 4 bases and J 0 bases, with 10 bases left between them. Looked up from germline, CDR1 is SGDLS and CDR2 is YYNGEE. CDR3 protein: CASSLGTLNTEAFF. The CDR3 bases are TGTGCCAGCAGCCTAGGGACACTGAACACTGAAGCTTTCTTT.

The rearrangement uses TRBV20-1 and TRBJ2-7; unclear D gene. Per the germline V gene, CDR1 is DFQATT and CDR2 is SNEGSKA (reference sequence). The CDR3 totals 10 residues. V lost 6 bases to trimming and J lost 6 bases, with 9 bases between them. The CDR3 loop is CSAQLGEQYF. The CDR3 nucleotides are TGCAGTGCCCAGCTAGGCGAGCAGTACTTC.

There are a few counts of this clone. The V call is TRBV28, the J call TRBJ2-1; TRBD2 matches 12 bases. The CDR3 loop spans 21 amino acids. The germline V gene has CDR1 MDHEN and CDR2 SYDVKM. The junction had 29 bases not matched to a gene; V was cut back by 6 bases and J by 11 bases. CDR3 sequence: CASRRTPGQDSSGRAGKKQFF. The CDR3 bases are TGTGCCAGCAGGCGAACGCCGGGACAGGACTCTAGCGGGAGGGCCGGTAAGAAGCAGTTCTTC. Full variable domain (missing parts from reference TRBV28 and TRBJ2-1): DVKVTQSSRYLVKRTGEKVFLECVQDMDHENMFWYRQDPGLGLRLIYFSYDVKMKEKGDIPEGYSVSREKKERFSLILESASTNQTSMYLCASRRTPGQDSSGRAGKKQFFGPGTRLTVL.

This sequence joins TRBV19 and TRBJ1-5; TRBD1 aligns across 9 bases. Germline V CDR1 and CDR2: LNHDA, SQIVND (reference sequence). The CDR3 runs 14 residues. V shed 6 bases, J shed 4 bases, and the junction held 4 bases outside the gene matches. The CDR3 is CASSQTGGNQPQHF. The CDR3 DNA follows: TGTGCCAGTAGCCAGACAGGGGGGAATCAGCCCCAGCATTTT.

This rearrangement joins TRBV5-1 to TRBJ1-3, with D possibly matching TRBD1 (6 bases). This CDR3 contains 14 residues. Germline-derived CDR1 and CDR2 are SGHRS and YFSETQ. Trimming stripped 7 bases from V and 2 bases from J, with 13 bases between. Here the CDR3 reads CASSITGTGNTIYF. CDR3 coding DNA: TGCGCCAGCTCTATTACAGGGACTGGAAACACCATATATTTT.

This sequence joins TRBV6-4 and TRBJ1-1; perhaps TRBD1 as D (6 bases). The CDR3 sequence is 15 residues long. Germline CDR1 reads MRHNA; CDR2 reads SNTAGT. V gave up 0 bases and J gave up 2 bases, with 10 bases separating them. The CDR3 DNA follows: TGTGCCAGCAGTGACTCGAGCAGGGGAAACACTGAAGCTTTCTTT. The encoded protein is CASSDSSRGNTEAFF.

The V call is TRBV19, the J call TRBJ2-5; TRBD2 aligns across 10 bases. The germline gives CDR1 LNHDA, CDR2 SQIVND (reference sequence). CDR3 size: 15 residues. The ends lost 3 bases at V and 5 bases at J; junction bases unmatched: 6. CDR3 in DNA: TGTGCCAGTAGTATTGGGCTAGCGGGGGTGGAGACCCAGTACTTC. Its protein product is CASSIGLAGVETQYF.

CDR3 bases: TGTGCCAGCAGCTCCCCGGGACTAGCGGGAACTGAGCAGTTCTTC. The encoded protein is CASSSPGLAGTEQFF. The chain links TRBV7-9 to TRBJ2-1; TRBD2 aligns across 13 bases. Germline CDR1 and CDR2: SEHNR and FQNEAQ (reference sequence). The CDR3 extends over 15 amino acids. V lost 4 bases, J lost 9 bases, and 6 bases stayed unmatched.

The V and J genes are TRBV19 and TRBJ2-1; 10 bases align to TRBD2. The CDR3 spans 17 residues. Germline V lookup: CDR1 LNHDA, CDR2 SQIVND (reference sequence). J was trimmed by 7 bases and V by 4 bases; bases with no gene match: 13. The CDR3 is CASSNRARASGRNEQFF. The CDR3 region has the DNA TGTGCCAGTAGTAACAGGGCGAGGGCTAGCGGGAGAAATGAGCAGTTCTTC.

The chain uses TRBV5-4 and TRBJ2-7; 9 nucleotides match TRBD2. This CDR3 region has 14 residues. J lost 7 bases, V lost 0 bases, and 5 bases had no gene match. CDR1 and CDR2 from the germline V gene are SGHNT and YYREEE (reference sequence). The CDR3 region is CASSLDSGSVEQYF. In nucleotides, the CDR3 is TGTGCCAGCAGCTTGGATAGCGGGAGTGTTGAGCAGTACTTC.

CDR3 loop: CAISQRGSNYGYTF. In DNA form, the CDR3 reads TGTGCCATCAGCCAGCGGGGGAGTAACTATGGCTACACCTTC. V gene TRBV10-3 combines with J gene TRBJ1-2, with TRBD1 as a possible D gene (5 bases). With 6 bases removed from V and 1 base from J, the gap between germline ends came to 12 bases. Germline values: CDR1 ENHRY, CDR2 SYGVKD. The CDR3 covers 14 residues.

The rearrangement joins TRBV7-8 to TRBJ1-4, with D tentatively TRBD1 (5 bases). The V end was cut by 5 bases, the J end by 3 bases, with 13 bases between. This CDR3 has 15 residues. The germline CDR1 and CDR2 sequences are SGHVS and FQNEAQ. CDR3 nucleotide sequence: TGTGCCAGCAGCCCGAACAGGCCCTCTAATGAAAAACTGTTTTTT. The encoded protein is CASSPNRPSNEKLFF.

This sequence joins TRBV13 and TRBJ1-1, with 7 nucleotides matching TRBD1. Trimming removed 5 bases from V and 6 bases from J; junction bases left unmatched: 9. CDR1 PRHDT and CDR2 FYEKMQ come from the germline V gene (reference sequence). This CDR3 has 14 amino acids. The CDR3: CASSPTDRDAEAFF. CDR3 nucleotide sequence: TGTGCCAGCAGCCCAACCGACAGGGATGCTGAAGCTTTCTTT.

J is TRBJ2-6 and V is TRBV27; tentative D call: TRBD1 (6 bases). The V end lost 5 bases, the J end lost 1 base, and 12 bases lay between the germline ends. The germline gives CDR1 MNHEY, CDR2 SMNVEV (reference sequence). This CDR3 comprises 16 residues. The CDR3 here is CASSPRTASGANVLTF. CDR3 in DNA: TGTGCCAGCAGTCCTCGGACAGCTTCTGGGGCCAACGTCCTGACTTTC.

The V and J genes are TRBV29-1 and TRBJ2-1, with D possibly matching TRBD2 (6 bases). This CDR3 has 14 amino acids. The V end was cut by 5 bases, the J end by 5 bases, with 16 bases between. The germline CDR1 and CDR2 sequences are SQVTM and ANQGSEA. DNA for the CDR3: TGCAGCGTTCACACCGGAGGGCTACACAATGAGCAGTTCTTC. Amino acids: CSVHTGGLHNEQFF.

CDR3 in amino acids: CASSSGTENIQYF. The CDR3 nucleotides read TGTGCCAGCAGCTCTGGGACAGAAAACATTCAGTACTTC. This chain joins TRBV13 and TRBJ2-4, with 7 bases that match TRBD1. The CDR3 covers 13 residues. Per germline, CDR1 PRHDT and CDR2 FYEKMQ (reference sequence). V lost 4 bases to trimming and J lost 5 bases; unmatched junction nucleotides: 2.

V usage is TRBV7-6 and J usage is TRBJ1-1; TRBD1 matches 8 bases. CDR3 size: 15 residues. Germline loops: CDR1 SGHVS, CDR2 FNYEAQ. Germline trimming cut 4 bases from V and 3 bases from J; bases unmatched to any gene: 7. CDR3 sequence reads: CASSSPTGADTEAFF. The CDR3 region has the DNA TGTGCCAGCAGCTCCCCGACAGGGGCAGACACTGAAGCTTTCTTT.

This clone was seen once. The chain is built from TRBV11-3 and TRBJ2-5, with 10 bases that match TRBD2. CDR3 length: 16 residues. V gave up 1 base and J gave up 0 bases; unmatched junction bases: 2. Germline CDR1 and CDR2: SGHNT and YENEEA. The CDR3 region is CASSLGTSGNQETQYF. The CDR3 DNA sequence: TGTGCCAGCAGCTTAGGGACTAGCGGTAACCAAGAGACCCAGTACTTC.

The sample holds one count of this clone. The chain is built from TRBV19 and TRBJ2-2, with TRBD1 as a possible D gene (6 bases). Germline V CDR1 and CDR2: LNHDA, SQIVND (reference sequence). V lost 3 bases and J lost 3, with 8 bases in between. The CDR3 runs 14 residues. The CDR3 region has the DNA TGTGCCAGTAGTATCAGGGGATACACCGGGGAGCTGTTTTTT. Protein product: CASSIRGYTGELFF.

The V and J genes are TRBV7-2 and TRBJ2-1; D perhaps matches TRBD1 (5 bases). CDR1 is SGHTA, CDR2 FQGNSA, per germline. The CDR3 length is 16 residues. Trimming pared 3 bases from V and 0 bases from J, leaving 12 bases between. Here the CDR3 reads CASSLGGASSYNEQFF. The CDR3 DNA is TGTGCCAGCAGCTTGGGTGGGGCCAGCTCCTACAATGAGCAGTTCTTC.